Below, 21 T cell receptor beta chains from the same sample are listed, as sequenced in a study of vaccination and CD4 T cells after COVID-19. The treatment is: approximately 11-day PBMC culture with coronavirus spike peptide pools or control peptides (ViraFEST assay). Sequence data for DNA of cultured CD4+ T cells were generated by the Oncomine TCR Beta short-read assay. TCRdb ran MiXCR on the PCR reads and lists one entry per CDR3 protein. The profile shows 13,000 to 15,000 distinct CDR3 sequences, around 60% of them singletons. The antigens of these receptors remain unknown. What was sequenced was CD4+ T cells from blood, cultured in vitro. All receptors derive from a human donor who had recovered from COVID-19.

The genes are TRBV20-1 and TRBJ1-2; 9 bases fit TRBD1. After removal of 3 bases from V and 5 bases from J, the junction contained 19 bases not matched to a gene. In germline, CDR1 is DFQATT, CDR2 SNEGSKA (reference sequence). The CDR3 loop spans 18 amino acids. The CDR3, as DNA: TGCAGTGCTAGCCGCATATCGATTACAGGGGGCTACACGTATGGCTACACCTTC. Amino acid sequence: CSASRISITGGYTYGYTF.

The chain uses TRBV27 and TRBJ2-5; no clear D gene. V lost 3 bases to trimming and J lost 5 bases, with 10 bases between them. Germline loops: CDR1 MNHEY, CDR2 SMNVEV (reference sequence). This CDR3 is built from 13 residues. The CDR3 DNA is TGTGCCAGCAGTTTGGTGGACCGGGAGACCCAGTACTTC. This codes for CASSLVDRETQYF.

The chain combines TRBV15 with TRBJ2-7, with D perhaps matching TRBD1 (6 bases). Germline V gene sequence: CDR1 LNHNV, CDR2 YYDKDF (reference sequence). Trimming removed 1 base at V and 0 bases at J, with 10 bases between. The CDR3 runs to 15 residues. In nucleotides, the CDR3 is TGTGCCACCAGCAGAGGAGGACAGCTCTCCTACGAGCAGTACTTC. Protein: CATSRGGQLSYEQYF. The full variable domain, in which reference TRBV15 and TRBJ2-7 provide the parts outside the CDR3, is DAMVIQNPRYQVTQFGKPVTLSCSQTLNHNVMYWYQQKSSQAPKLLFHYYDKDFNNEADTPDNFQSRRPNTSFCFLDIRSPGLGDTAMYLCATSRGGQLSYEQYFGPGTRLTVT.

The table lists this clonotype with a few counts. The chain couples TRBV7-8 to TRBJ2-5; 14 nucleotides match TRBD2. Germline V gene lookup returns CDR1 SGHVS and CDR2 FQNEAQ. Trimming at V came to 7 bases and at J to 3 bases, leaving 7 bases not matched to a gene. CDR3 length: 16 amino acids. As DNA, the CDR3 is TGTGCCAGCACCCTCCTGACTAGCGGGGGGGAAGAGACCCAGTACTTC. This gives the protein CASTLLTSGGEETQYF.

As DNA, the CDR3 is TGTGCCAGCAGCCGGAGGGTAGCGGGAGGTGGTGAGCAGTACTTC. The encoded protein is CASSRRVAGGGEQYF. The chain is built from TRBV2 and TRBJ2-7, with TRBD2 matching 10 bases. This CDR3 contains 15 residues. Germline loops: CDR1 SNHLY, CDR2 FYNNEI. V shed 6 bases, J shed 7 bases, and the junction held 12 bases outside the gene matches. The full variable domain, its missing parts supplied by reference TRBV2 and TRBJ2-7, is EPEVTQTPSHQVTQMGQEVILRCVPISNHLYFYWYRQILGQKVEFLVSFYNNEISEKSEIFDDQFSVERPDGSNFTLKIRSTKLEDSAMYFCASSRRVAGGGEQYFGPGTRLTVT.

This chain uses TRBV7-9 with TRBJ1-1; D is possibly TRBD1 (6 bases). CDR3 size: 14 residues. Trimming cost V 1 base and J 5 bases, with 11 bases left between them. In germline, CDR1 is SEHNR, CDR2 FQNEAQ (reference sequence). This chain's CDR3 is CASSLEQGRTEAFF. CDR3 coding DNA: TGTGCCAGCAGCTTAGAACAGGGAAGGACTGAAGCTTTCTTT.

The V gene is TRBV7-8, the J gene TRBJ1-1; possible D gene TRBD1, 5 bases. Germline values: CDR1 SGHVS, CDR2 FQNEAQ. Trimming pared 7 bases from V and 4 bases from J, leaving 16 bases between. The CDR3 runs 14 residues. The CDR3 DNA reads as TGTGCCAGCACCACGGGGGGAAGCGGCACTGAAGCTTTCTTT. Protein sequence: CASTTGGSGTEAFF.

The CDR3 DNA reads TGTGCCAGCAGTTTAAGAGGCACCTCAGGAGGCTACACCTTC. Translation gives CASSLRGTSGGYTF. V gene TRBV27 combines with J gene TRBJ1-2, with D unresolved. Germline CDR1 and CDR2: MNHEY and SMNVEV (reference sequence). The V end lost 2 bases, the J end lost 8 bases, and 15 bases lay between the germline ends. The CDR3 is 14 residues long.

The chain couples TRBV6-2 or TRBV6-3 to TRBJ1-3; D remains ambiguous. CDR1 and CDR2 (germline): MNHEY, SVGEGT. The CDR3 runs to 15 residues. Trimming took 4 bases from V and 0 from J, leaving 10 bases between them. For the CDR3, the DNA is TGTGCCAGCAGTTCGTCTGCCGACTCTGGAAACACCATATATTTT. Its protein is CASSSSADSGNTIYF.

This clonotype was detected only a few times. This chain links TRBV20-1 with TRBJ2-3; the D gene could be TRBD1 or TRBD2 (5 bases each). This CDR3 comprises 13 residues. V was trimmed by 7 bases and J by 5 bases, leaving 16 bases between them. The germline CDR1 and CDR2 sequences are DFQATT and SNEGSKA (reference sequence). The CDR3 DNA is TGCAGTGTTAGGGACCAAGCAAAAGATACGCAGTATTTT. Translated: CSVRDQAKDTQYF.

This clonotype turned up a few times. The chain recombines TRBV15 with TRBJ1-5; D gene uncertain. CDR3 length: 13 residues. V was shortened by 0 bases and J by 8 bases, with 8 bases between the two germline ends. The V gene's germline CDR1 is LNHNV and CDR2 YYDKDF (reference sequence). Here the CDR3 DNA reads TGTGCCACCAGCAGAGATCGTGGGGAGCCCCAGCATTTT. Translation: CATSRDRGEPQHF.

The chain combines TRBV7-9 with TRBJ2-2, with D tentatively TRBD1 or TRBD2 (5 bases each). The CDR3 has 12 residues. V was clipped by 6 bases and J by 5 bases, with 7 bases between them. Germline assignment: CDR1 SEHNR and CDR2 FQNEAQ (reference sequence). The CDR3 sequence: CASRWGTGELFF. CDR3 bases: TGTGCCAGCAGATGGGGGACCGGGGAGCTGTTTTTT.

J is TRBJ2-5 and V is TRBV11-3; either TRBD1 or TRBD2 may supply D (6 bases each). Per the germline V gene, CDR1 is SGHNT and CDR2 is YENEEA. The CDR3 is 15 amino acids. V gave up 5 bases and J gave up 3 bases, with 16 bases separating them. As DNA, the CDR3 is TGTGCCAGCAGCCCCGGAGGGACATTAAAAGAGACCCAGTACTTC. Translating it yields CASSPGGTLKETQYF. Combining the CDR3 with reference TRBV11-3 and TRBJ2-5 gives the whole variable domain EAGVVQSPRYKIIEKKQPVAFWCNPISGHNTLYWYLQNLGQGPELLIRYENEEAVDDSQLPKDRFSAERLKGVDSTLKIQPAELGDSAVYLCASSPGGTLKETQYFGPGTRLLVL.

This clonotype was seen only a few times. V usage is TRBV27 and J usage is TRBJ1-2; possibly TRBD1 for D (5 bases). V was shortened by 1 base and J by 3 bases, with 12 bases between the two germline ends. The germline V gene encodes CDR1 MNHEY and CDR2 SMNVEV (reference sequence). CDR3 length: 15 amino acids. The CDR3 nucleotides are TGTGCCAGCAGTTTATGGGCAGGGAGGGACTATGGCTACACCTTC. Its protein product is CASSLWAGRDYGYTF.

J is TRBJ2-2 and V is TRBV7-9, with a tentative D call TRBD1 (6 bases). V gave up 4 bases and J gave up 9 bases, with 18 bases separating them. CDR3 length: 15 residues. The germline gives CDR1 SEHNR, CDR2 FQNEAQ (reference sequence). CDR3 residues: CASSSTHRVRRELFF. The CDR3 nucleotides are TGTGCCAGCAGCTCGACCCACAGGGTCAGAAGGGAGCTGTTTTTT.

The rearrangement uses TRBV12-3 or TRBV12-4 and TRBJ2-7; 8 nucleotides match TRBD1. The junction had 8 bases not matched to a gene; V was cut back by 5 bases and J by 2 bases. The CDR3 is 15 residues long. As DNA, the CDR3 is TGTGCCAGCAGTCCCGGACAGGGCTTAACCTACGAGCAGTACTTC. Protein sequence: CASSPGQGLTYEQYF.

This clonotype has only a few counts. This rearrangement joins TRBV20-1 to TRBJ2-2; perhaps TRBD2 as D (6 bases). Trimming left V 6 bases short and J 3 bases short, with 17 bases between. Germline CDR1 and CDR2: DFQATT and SNEGSKA (reference sequence). CDR3 size: 15 residues. DNA for the CDR3: TGCAGTGCCTCCGGGGCTAGCGTTTACACCGGGGAGCTGTTTTTT. It codes for CSASGASVYTGELFF.

The chain carries TRBV20-1 and TRBJ1-2, with D perhaps TRBD1 (5 bases). This CDR3 has 18 residues. Trimming removed 0 bases at V and 0 bases at J, with 20 bases between. The germline V gene has CDR1 DFQATT and CDR2 SNEGSKA (reference sequence). This CDR3 is CSARDNAGRQLANYGYTF. In DNA form, the CDR3 reads TGCAGTGCTAGAGATAACGCGGGACGACAGTTAGCTAACTATGGCTACACCTTC.

This clonotype appeared a few times. The genes are TRBV20-1 and TRBJ1-1; 9 bases agree with TRBD1. CDR1 and CDR2 (germline): DFQATT, SNEGSKA (reference sequence). Trimming took 5 bases from V and 1 from J; bases not matched to a gene: 8. The CDR3 is 15 residues long. The DNA of the CDR3 is TGCAGTGCTGCCGGGACAGGGAGTGGGAACACTGAAGCTTTCTTT. Its protein is CSAAGTGSGNTEAFF.

The genes are TRBV11-2 and TRBJ2-5; D not resolved. Trimming removed 3 bases at V and 4 bases at J, with 12 bases between. Germline V gives CDR1 SGHAT, CDR2 FQNNGV. This CDR3 comprises 14 residues. The CDR3 loop is CASSFGRNVETQYF. CDR3 sequence (DNA): TGTGCCAGCAGCTTTGGCAGGAACGTAGAGACCCAGTACTTC.

The chain is built from TRBV5-4 and TRBJ1-2; tentatively, D is TRBD1 (5 bases). Trimming took off 0 bases at V and 8 bases at J, with 8 bases between the two ends. The germline V gene encodes CDR1 SGHNT and CDR2 YYREEE (reference sequence). The CDR3 covers 12 residues. CDR3 sequence: CASSLAGGGYTF. The CDR3 DNA reads as TGTGCCAGCAGCTTGGCGGGGGGAGGCTACACCTTC.